Listed below are T cell receptor beta chains from one sample, sequenced in a study of T-cell reconstitution after alpha-beta-depleted transplantation in children. TCRdb analysed the PCR reads with MiXCR anew, one entry per CDR3 protein. In the table there are about 98,000 distinct CDR3 sequences, around a quarter of which are singletons. The sample was PBMCs, taken before TCRalphabeta/CD19-depleted stem cell transplant. The receptors derive from a boy aged 2 to 10 with acute lymphoblastic leukemia, due to receive a stem cell transplant. Both conserved end residues are part of each CDR3. D genes are given only for firm matches. The size of a clone is reported for some rows only, either as once, few or many, or as a class for expanded clones.

j_call: TRBJ2-7
clone_size: few
d_call: TRBD1
v_call: TRBV5-4
cdr3_nt: TGTGCCAGCAGCGTTCAACAGACAGGGTCGGACGAGCAGTACTTC
cdr3_aa: CASSVQQTGSDEQYF

j_call: TRBJ2-3
clone_size: .
d_call: .
v_call: TRBV7-3
cdr3_nt: TGTGCCAGCAGCTTAAGGGCTAGCGTAGCTAGCACAGATACGCAGTATTTT
cdr3_aa: CASSLRASVASTDTQYF

j_call: TRBJ2-3
clone_size: .
d_call: TRBD2
v_call: TRBV3-1
cdr3_nt: TGTGCCAGCAGCCTTACTAGCGGAGGGGGGGATACGCAGTATTTT
cdr3_aa: CASSLTSGGGDTQYF

j_call: TRBJ2-7
clone_size: .
d_call: .
v_call: TRBV20-1
cdr3_nt: TGCAGTGCTAGTCAAACAGGGTTCTTGGGCTACGAGCAGTACTTC
cdr3_aa: CSASQTGFLGYEQYF

j_call: TRBJ2-3
clone_size: .
d_call: TRBD2
v_call: TRBV20-1
cdr3_nt: TGCAGTGCCTGTGGGACTAGCGGCAACACAGATACGCAGTATTTT
cdr3_aa: CSACGTSGNTDTQYF

j_call: TRBJ2-7
clone_size: few
d_call: TRBD2
v_call: TRBV7-2
cdr3_nt: TGTGCCAGCAGCCGGACTAGCGGGAGGATGACCGAGCAGTACTTC
cdr3_aa: CASSRTSGRMTEQYF

j_call: TRBJ2-6
clone_size: .
d_call: TRBD2
v_call: TRBV13
cdr3_nt: TGTGCCAGCAGGACTAGCGGTTTCTCTGGGGCCAACGTCCTGACTTTC
cdr3_aa: CASRTSGFSGANVLTF

j_call: TRBJ2-3
clone_size: .
d_call: .
v_call: TRBV11-2
cdr3_nt: TGTGCCAGCAGCTTAGGGCCTAGGAGGGGGCAGTATTTT
cdr3_aa: CASSLGPRRGQYF

j_call: TRBJ2-7
clone_size: few
d_call: TRBD2
v_call: TRBV28
cdr3_nt: TGTGCCAGCAGTGGGACTACCACCTACGAGCAGTACTTC
cdr3_aa: CASSGTTTYEQYF

j_call: TRBJ1-6
clone_size: few
d_call: .
v_call: TRBV5-5
cdr3_nt: TGTGCCAGCAGCTTGAGCCCGGGCACGAGCTCACCCCTCCACTTT
cdr3_aa: CASSLSPGTSSPLHF

j_call: TRBJ2-1
clone_size: .
d_call: TRBD2
v_call: TRBV5-1
cdr3_nt: TGCGCCAGCAGCTTGAGACTAGCGGACAATGAGCAGTTCTTC
cdr3_aa: CASSLRLADNEQFF

j_call: TRBJ1-1
clone_size: .
d_call: .
v_call: TRBV7-2
cdr3_nt: TGTGCCAGCAGCGGAGCGATAGACAGGCCCACTGAAGCTTTCTTT
cdr3_aa: CASSGAIDRPTEAFF

j_call: TRBJ2-5
clone_size: few
d_call: TRBD2
v_call: TRBV20-1
cdr3_nt: TGCAGTGCTACCGGGACTAGCGGAGAGACCCAGTACTTC
cdr3_aa: CSATGTSGETQYF

j_call: TRBJ2-5
clone_size: few
d_call: .
v_call: TRBV5-1
cdr3_nt: TGCGCCAGCAGGTGGAATCCGGGGAGCCAAGAGACCCAGTACTTC
cdr3_aa: CASRWNPGSQETQYF

j_call: TRBJ1-3
clone_size: few
d_call: .
v_call: TRBV20-1
cdr3_nt: TGCAGTGCTAGTGATTGGGGGGGAGGCTCTGGAAACACCATATATTTT
cdr3_aa: CSASDWGGGSGNTIYF

j_call: TRBJ2-2
clone_size: .
d_call: .
v_call: TRBV3-1
cdr3_nt: TGTGCCAGCAGCCATAGCGGAGGGTCCGGGGAGCTGTTTTTT
cdr3_aa: CASSHSGGSGELFF

j_call: TRBJ2-3
clone_size: .
d_call: .
v_call: TRBV7-9
cdr3_nt: TGTGCCAGCAGCCGGGCTCTCGGGAGCGGCACAGATACGCAGTATTTT
cdr3_aa: CASSRALGSGTDTQYF

j_call: TRBJ2-5
clone_size: once
d_call: .
v_call: TRBV18
cdr3_nt: TGTGCCAGCTCACCACCACTGTCCGTAGAGACCCAGTACTTC
cdr3_aa: CASSPPLSVETQYF

j_call: TRBJ2-5
clone_size: .
d_call: TRBD1
v_call: TRBV7-3
cdr3_nt: TGTGCCAGCAGCTTAATTCCCCGGGACAGGATGTACCAAGAGACCCAGTACTTC
cdr3_aa: CASSLIPRDRMYQETQYF

j_call: TRBJ2-3
clone_size: .
d_call: .
v_call: TRBV19
cdr3_nt: TGTGCCAGTTCCCCGGGACCGATCGGATCAGATACGCAGTATTTT
cdr3_aa: CASSPGPIGSDTQYF

j_call: TRBJ1-6
clone_size: .
d_call: .
v_call: TRBV7-2
cdr3_nt: TGTGCCAGCAGCTTAAGTCAACAGGGTGGTTCACCCCTCCACTTT
cdr3_aa: CASSLSQQGGSPLHF

j_call: TRBJ2-1
clone_size: few
d_call: TRBD2
v_call: TRBV5-4
cdr3_nt: TGTGCCAGCAGACCTGGGACTAGCGGAGTCTATGAGCAGTTCTTC
cdr3_aa: CASRPGTSGVYEQFF

j_call: TRBJ2-2
clone_size: .
d_call: .
v_call: TRBV6-6
cdr3_nt: TGTGCCAGCAGTAAAGGGGGGGCCGGGGAGCTGTTTTTT
cdr3_aa: CASSKGGAGELFF

j_call: TRBJ2-5
clone_size: .
d_call: TRBD1
v_call: TRBV9
cdr3_nt: TGTGCCAGCAGCGGGGGACAGGGTCTGCAAGAGACCCAGTACTTC
cdr3_aa: CASSGGQGLQETQYF

j_call: TRBJ2-2
clone_size: .
d_call: .
v_call: TRBV5-1
cdr3_nt: TGCGCCAGCAGCTGGGGGGCAACCGGGGAGCTGTTTTTT
cdr3_aa: CASSWGATGELFF

j_call: TRBJ2-1
clone_size: .
d_call: TRBD2
v_call: TRBV20-1
cdr3_nt: TGCAGTGCTCCGCCCGGGACTAGCATAGGCGAGCAGTTCTTC
cdr3_aa: CSAPPGTSIGEQFF

j_call: TRBJ2-2
clone_size: once
d_call: TRBD1
v_call: TRBV10-3
cdr3_nt: TGTGCCATGGCAGGGGGAACCGGGGCGCTGTTTTTT
cdr3_aa: CAMAGGTGALFF

j_call: TRBJ2-7
clone_size: many
d_call: .
v_call: TRBV6-5
cdr3_nt: TGTGCCAGCAGTTGCTCGAGGTGGAGGAGAATCCACGAGCAGTACTTC
cdr3_aa: CASSCSRWRRIHEQYF

j_call: TRBJ2-1
clone_size: many
d_call: TRBD1
v_call: TRBV3-1
cdr3_nt: TGTGCCAGCAGCCCACAAGGGACAGGGGGTGTCAGCTACAATGAGCAGTTCTTC
cdr3_aa: CASSPQGTGGVSYNEQFF

j_call: TRBJ1-1
clone_size: few
d_call: .
v_call: TRBV20-1
cdr3_nt: TGCAGTGTCAGAGGGGCAGGGGTTACTGAAGCTTTCTTT
cdr3_aa: CSVRGAGVTEAFF

j_call: TRBJ2-1
clone_size: .
d_call: .
v_call: TRBV20-1
cdr3_nt: TGCAGTGCTAGAGATCTTTGGGCGGCCGGATACAATGAGCAGTTCTTC
cdr3_aa: CSARDLWAAGYNEQFF

j_call: TRBJ2-7
clone_size: few
d_call: TRBD1
v_call: TRBV12-3/TRBV12-4
cdr3_nt: TGTGCCAGCAGTCCGCTAAGCGGGACAGGGCCCTACGAGCAGTACTTC
cdr3_aa: CASSPLSGTGPYEQYF

j_call: TRBJ1-2
clone_size: few
d_call: .
v_call: TRBV12-3/TRBV12-4
cdr3_nt: TGTGCCAGCACCCAACGGCGGGGGTCGAGTCTCTATGGCTACACCTTC
cdr3_aa: CASTQRRGSSLYGYTF

j_call: TRBJ1-1
clone_size: .
d_call: .
v_call: TRBV12-3/TRBV12-4
cdr3_nt: TGTGCCAGCAGTTTCGCCCAGGGCACTGAAGCTTTCTTT
cdr3_aa: CASSFAQGTEAFF

j_call: TRBJ2-7
clone_size: few
d_call: .
v_call: TRBV20-1
cdr3_nt: TGCAGTGCTAGGGGCCAACCTTACGAGCAGTACTTC
cdr3_aa: CSARGQPYEQYF

j_call: TRBJ2-2
clone_size: few
d_call: TRBD2
v_call: TRBV4-3
cdr3_nt: TGCGCCAGCAGCCAAGATTCGGCGGGAGGTGCGTCCGGGGAGCTGTTTTTT
cdr3_aa: CASSQDSAGGASGELFF

j_call: TRBJ1-3
clone_size: .
d_call: .
v_call: TRBV3-1
cdr3_nt: TGTGCCAGCAGCCAGGCAGAGAGGGGAAACACCATATATTTT
cdr3_aa: CASSQAERGNTIYF

j_call: TRBJ2-3
clone_size: many
d_call: TRBD2
v_call: TRBV20-1
cdr3_nt: TGCAGTGCCATTCTCGGAGTTGGAGCTAGCGGGAGGGTAGATACGCAGTATTTT
cdr3_aa: CSAILGVGASGRVDTQYF

j_call: TRBJ2-1
clone_size: .
d_call: .
v_call: TRBV28
cdr3_nt: TGTGCCAGCGGAGGGGGCAGGGCTAACAATGAGCAGTTCTTC
cdr3_aa: CASGGGRANNEQFF

j_call: TRBJ2-7
clone_size: few
d_call: TRBD1
v_call: TRBV29-1
cdr3_nt: TGCAGCGCCCGGACAGGGACTTACGAGCAGTACTTC
cdr3_aa: CSARTGTYEQYF

j_call: TRBJ1-4
clone_size: few
d_call: .
v_call: TRBV4-1
cdr3_nt: TGCGCCAGCAGCCAAGATTTTATACTAAGTAATGAAAAACTGTTTTTT
cdr3_aa: CASSQDFILSNEKLFF

j_call: TRBJ2-7
clone_size: few
d_call: TRBD2
v_call: TRBV11-2
cdr3_nt: TGTGCCAGCAGCCCAATTCTAGCGGGAGGACGCGAGCAGTACTTC
cdr3_aa: CASSPILAGGREQYF

j_call: TRBJ2-3
clone_size: .
d_call: TRBD2
v_call: TRBV18
cdr3_nt: TGTGCCAGCTGCCGGACTAGCGGAGGTACCCACTATAGCACAGATACGCAGTATTTT
cdr3_aa: CASCRTSGGTHYSTDTQYF

j_call: TRBJ2-7
clone_size: .
d_call: TRBD2
v_call: TRBV5-4
cdr3_nt: TGTGCCAGCAGCTACGGACTAGCTCCCCTCCCCGAGCAGTACTTC
cdr3_aa: CASSYGLAPLPEQYF

j_call: TRBJ2-5
clone_size: few
d_call: TRBD2
v_call: TRBV20-1
cdr3_nt: TGCAGTGCTAGGGGGACTAGCGGAGGGGCCAGAGAGACCCAGTACTTC
cdr3_aa: CSARGTSGGARETQYF

j_call: TRBJ2-7
clone_size: few
d_call: .
v_call: TRBV7-2
cdr3_nt: TGTGCCAGCACCTTGGGACGCCTAGCCTACGAGCAGTACTTC
cdr3_aa: CASTLGRLAYEQYF

j_call: TRBJ2-1
clone_size: few
d_call: .
v_call: TRBV12-3/TRBV12-4
cdr3_nt: TGTGCCAGCAGTTGGGACACCAACAATGAGCAGTTCTTC
cdr3_aa: CASSWDTNNEQFF

j_call: TRBJ1-1
clone_size: few
d_call: .
v_call: TRBV6-5
cdr3_nt: TGTGCCAGCAGTTACTCGTGGCCTCCTCAGAGAGCTTTCTTT
cdr3_aa: CASSYSWPPQRAFF

j_call: TRBJ2-7
clone_size: .
d_call: .
v_call: TRBV28
cdr3_nt: TGTGCCAGCAGTTTACTGCCGGCAGAGTCCTCCTACGAGCAGTACTTC
cdr3_aa: CASSLLPAESSYEQYF

j_call: TRBJ2-1
clone_size: .
d_call: TRBD2
v_call: TRBV7-2
cdr3_nt: TGTGCCAGCAGCTTACTAGCGGGAGTGAGCTCCTACAATGAGCAGTTCTTC
cdr3_aa: CASSLLAGVSSYNEQFF

j_call: TRBJ2-7
clone_size: few
d_call: .
v_call: TRBV30
cdr3_nt: TGTGCCTGGGATTCCCACCCGGGGGACCCTTACGAGCAGTACTTC
cdr3_aa: CAWDSHPGDPYEQYF

j_call: TRBJ2-7
clone_size: .
d_call: .
v_call: TRBV9
cdr3_nt: TGTGCCAGCAGCGCGCCCCTCCGGGACCAGGCGGCCCACGAGCAGTACTTC
cdr3_aa: CASSAPLRDQAAHEQYF

j_call: TRBJ2-2
clone_size: .
d_call: .
v_call: TRBV11-2
cdr3_nt: TGTGCCAGCAGCCTAATGAACACCGGGGAGCTGTTTTTT
cdr3_aa: CASSLMNTGELFF

j_call: TRBJ1-6
clone_size: few
d_call: .
v_call: TRBV4-1
cdr3_nt: TGCGCCAGCAGCCAAGAACAGGGACATAATTCACCCCTCCACTTT
cdr3_aa: CASSQEQGHNSPLHF